Each of the 22 T cell receptor beta chains below was sequenced from the same sample in a study of blood T cell repertoires in COVID-19. Data came from immunoSEQ multiplex PCR; TCRdb stores just in-frame clones and leaves some out. The data hold some 150,000 clones, with roughly 81% observed a single time. Sequenced sample: peripheral blood. The receptors shown here come from a man between 35 and 55 years old who had recovered from COVID-19.

This clone was seen only once. The chain uses TRBV30 and TRBJ2-5; 11 bases line up with TRBD2. V was pared by 3 bases and J by 5 bases, with 17 bases of the junction left unmatched. The CDR3 length is 18 residues. Germline V gene data show CDR1 as GTSNPN and CDR2 as SVGIG (reference sequence). CDR3: CAWSDFHIAGGPLETQYF. The DNA for the CDR3 is TGTGCCTGGAGCGACTTCCACATAGCGGGAGGGCCTTTGGAGACCCAGTACTTC.

The chain joins TRBV3-1 (or the pseudogene TRBV3-2) to TRBJ2-5, with TRBD2 matching 7 bases. V shed 0 bases, J shed 2 bases, and the junction held 6 bases outside the gene matches. The germline gives CDR1 LGHDT, CDR2 YNNKEL (reference sequence). The CDR3 has 16 residues. CDR3 amino acids: CASSQDLRAGQETQYF. For the CDR3, the DNA is TGTGCCAGCAGCCAAGATTTGCGAGCGGGGCAAGAGACCCAGTACTTC.

This clone was detected once. The chain recombines TRBV5-5 with TRBJ1-1; the D gene is possibly TRBD1 (6 bases). CDR1 is SGHKS, CDR2 YYEKEE, per germline (reference sequence). The CDR3 spans 15 residues. Trimming shortened V by 1 base and J by 5 bases, and 15 bases separated the two germline ends. CDR3 residues: CASSLSRTEGTEAFF. In DNA form, the CDR3 reads TGTGCCAGCAGCTTGTCACGGACAGAAGGAACTGAAGCTTTCTTT.

The chain joins TRBV19 to TRBJ1-1; D is possibly TRBD1 (5 bases). Per germline, CDR1 LNHDA and CDR2 SQIVND (reference sequence). CDR3 length: 14 residues. V dropped 0 bases and J dropped 11 bases, with 16 bases sitting between them. The CDR3 sequence is CASSIDPAGPTAFF. CDR3 in DNA: TGTGCCAGTAGTATAGATCCCGCGGGACCAACGGCTTTCTTT. The full variable domain, its missing parts supplied by reference TRBV19 and TRBJ1-1, is DGGITQSPKYLFRKEGQNVTLSCEQNLNHDAMYWYRQDPGQGLRLIYYSQIVNDFQKGDIAEGYSVSREKKESFPLTVTSAQKNPTAFYLCASSIDPAGPTAFFGQGTRLTVV.

Only a few counts were recorded for this clone. The V call is TRBV3-1 (or the pseudogene TRBV3-2), the J call TRBJ2-7; weak D call: TRBD2 (6 bases). Germline CDR1 reads LGHDT; CDR2 reads YNNKEL (reference sequence). This CDR3 region has 15 residues. V lost 6 bases to trimming and J lost 2 bases, with 17 bases between them. This CDR3 is CASSPQTGLPYEQYF. The CDR3 coding sequence is TGTGCCAGCAGTCCTCAAACCGGACTACCCTACGAGCAGTACTTC.

The rearrangement joins TRBV6-5 to TRBJ1-6; maybe TRBD1 (5 bases). Germline loops: CDR1 MNHEY, CDR2 SVGAGI. The CDR3 is 13 amino acids. With 3 bases removed from V and 7 bases from J, the gap between germline ends came to 7 bases. The CDR3 loop reads CASSYGANSPLHF. For the CDR3, the DNA is TGTGCCAGCAGTTATGGGGCGAATTCACCCCTCCACTTT.

V gene TRBV2 combines with J gene TRBJ1-1; TRBD1 matches at 7 bases. V shed 4 bases and J 5 bases; nucleotides not matched to a gene: 10. CDR1 SNHLY and CDR2 FYNNEI come from the germline V gene. The CDR3 contains 15 residues. CDR3 nucleotides: TGTGCCAGCAGTGTAGGCCAGACAGGGCGGACTGAAGCTTTCTTT. Protein: CASSVGQTGRTEAFF.

The CDR3 reads CASSFPGRSSSYNEQFF. The CDR3, as DNA: TGTGCCAGCAGCTTCCCCGGCAGGTCAAGCTCCTACAATGAGCAGTTCTTC. The V call is TRBV28, the J call TRBJ2-1; no firm D call. CDR3 size: 17 residues. CDR1 MDHEN and CDR2 SYDVKM come from the germline V gene. The V end lost 6 bases, the J end lost 0 bases, and 18 bases lay between the germline ends.

The gene calls are TRBV2 and TRBJ2-3; no reliable D call. V gave up 5 bases and J gave up 4 bases, with 10 bases separating them. Germline CDR1 reads SNHLY; CDR2 reads FYNNEI. The CDR3 spans 13 residues. CDR3 DNA: TGTGCCAGCAGTTGGGCGCCGGCAGATACGCAGTATTTT. Protein: CASSWAPADTQYF.

The J gene is TRBJ1-6, the V gene TRBV30, with D uncertain. The CDR3 is 15 amino acids. V dropped 1 base and J dropped 5 bases, with 12 bases sitting between them. The germline V gene has CDR1 GTSNPN and CDR2 SVGIG (reference sequence). In nucleotides, the CDR3 is TGTGCCTGGAGTGAAAGGAGAGCAGATAATTCACCCCTCCACTTT. This translates into CAWSERRADNSPLHF. The entire variable domain, with the rest obtained from reference TRBV30 and TRBJ1-6, is as follows: SQTIHQWPATLVQPVGSPLSLECTVEGTSNPNLYWYRQAAGRGLQLLFYSVGIGQISSEVPQNLSASRPQDRQFILSSKKLLLSDSGFYLCAWSERRADNSPLHFGNGTRLTVT.

The V and J genes are TRBV3-1 (or the pseudogene TRBV3-2) and TRBJ2-1; a weak D match, TRBD2 (6 bases). The CDR3 sequence is 15 residues long. V was shortened by 6 bases and J by 6 bases, with 18 bases between the two germline ends. Per germline, CDR1 LGHDT and CDR2 YNNKEL (reference sequence). CDR3 DNA sequence: TGTGCCAGCAGTCCTAGGCGGGGCGGGCGCAATGAGCAGTTCTTC. Its translation: CASSPRRGGRNEQFF.

The chain combines TRBV15 with TRBJ2-5, with D tentatively TRBD2 (7 bases). Germline V CDR1 and CDR2: LNHNV, YYDKDF (reference sequence). This CDR3 is built from 15 residues. Trimming cost V 1 base and J 3 bases, with 12 bases left between them. In DNA, the CDR3 is TGTGCCACCAGCAGAGGGGGGGCGGGAGAAGAGACCCAGTACTTC. Protein: CATSRGGAGEETQYF.

This chain joins TRBV7-2 and TRBJ2-5; D may be TRBD2 (5 bases). V was cut by 2 bases and J by 4 bases, with 14 bases left in between. The CDR3 length is 15 residues. Germline V gene data show CDR1 as SGHTA and CDR2 as FQGNSA. This CDR3 is CASSLISDLAETQYF. The CDR3 nucleotides read TGTGCCAGCAGCTTAATTTCGGACCTAGCAGAGACCCAGTACTTC. The full variable domain, with the rest looked up from reference TRBV7-2 and TRBJ2-5, is GAGVSQSPSNKVTEKGKDVELRCDPISGHTALYWYRQSLGQGLEFLIYFQGNSAPDKSGLPSDRFSAERTGGSVSTLTIQRTQQEDSAVYLCASSLISDLAETQYFGPGTRLLVL.

The J gene is TRBJ2-1, the V gene TRBV9; 9 nucleotides agree with TRBD2. Germline CDR1 and CDR2: SGDLS and YYNGEE. The CDR3 runs 16 residues. V lost 2 bases and J lost 8; bases outside the gene matches: 11. CDR3 amino acids: CASSVGSGRGVHEQFF. For the CDR3, the DNA is TGTGCCAGCAGCGTGGGTAGCGGGAGAGGGGTGCATGAGCAGTTCTTC.

The chain carries TRBV2 and TRBJ1-6, with a tentative D call TRBD1 (6 bases). The CDR3 extends over 15 amino acids. Between the trimmed V and J ends, which lost 3 bases and 7 bases, there was a span of 13 bases. The V gene's germline CDR1 is SNHLY and CDR2 FYNNEI. The CDR3 here is CASSESGTRNSPLHF. The CDR3, as DNA: TGTGCCAGCAGTGAGTCCGGGACAAGGAATTCACCCCTCCACTTT.

The chain carries TRBV27 and TRBJ2-3; D possibly corresponds to TRBD2 (6 bases). The germline gives CDR1 MNHEY, CDR2 SMNVEV (reference sequence). Trimming cost V 5 bases and J 2 bases, with 14 bases left between them. CDR3 size: 15 residues. CDR3 loop: CASSPEGLNTDTQYF. CDR3 bases: TGTGCCAGCAGTCCCGAGGGACTGAACACAGATACGCAGTATTTT.

The chain has TRBV6-5 and TRBJ1-5; D might be TRBD1 (5 bases). The CDR3 is made up of 13 amino acids. Germline V gene data show CDR1 as MNHEY and CDR2 as SVGAGI. Trimming took 5 bases from V and 4 from J, leaving 9 bases between them. In DNA form, the CDR3 reads TGTGCCAGCAGTAGACAGACAAATCAGCCCCAGCATTTT. This sequence encodes CASSRQTNQPQHF.

About this clone: The limits of the CDR3 on the DNA are not certain, so only TCRdb's listed CDR3 is given. This rearrangement joins TRBV19 to TRBJ2-3; the D call of TRBD1 is as the table states it, not checked on the DNA. CDR1 and CDR2 (germline): LNHDA, SQIVND (reference sequence). The CDR3 extends over 16 residues, inclusive of both ends. CDR3: CASSTSVVRSTDTQYF.

The chain has TRBV3-1 (or the pseudogene TRBV3-2) and TRBJ2-7, with 8 bases identical to TRBD2. With 4 bases clipped from V and 7 bases from J, the junction kept 9 bases outside the gene matches. Germline V gene sequence: CDR1 LGHDT, CDR2 YNNKEL (reference sequence). The CDR3 runs 14 residues. The CDR3 reads CASSRGLGQGEQYF. The DNA for the CDR3 is TGTGCCAGCAGCCGGGGACTAGGGCAAGGGGAGCAGTACTTC.

This rearrangement joins TRBV6-5 to TRBJ1-1; D uncertain. CDR3 size: 13 residues. The germline gives CDR1 MNHEY, CDR2 SVGAGI. V was clipped by 7 bases and J by 1 base, with 10 bases between them. The CDR3 region is CASTLTPNTEAFF. The CDR3 region has the DNA TGTGCCAGCACCCTGACACCGAACACTGAAGCTTTCTTT.

V is TRBV6-6 and J is TRBJ2-5; 12 nucleotides match TRBD2. V trimming: 0 bases; J trimming: 4 bases; junction bases outside the gene matches: 3. The CDR3 consists of 16 residues. Germline V gene lookup returns CDR1 MNHNY and CDR2 SVGAGI (reference sequence). This CDR3 is CASSYSVLAGGETQYF. DNA for the CDR3: TGTGCCAGCAGTTACTCCGTACTAGCGGGGGGAGAGACCCAGTACTTC.

This rearrangement joins TRBV2 to TRBJ1-4; D is possibly TRBD1 (5 bases). The CDR3 has 13 residues. Germline-derived CDR1 and CDR2 are SNHLY and FYNNEI. The V end was cut by 8 bases, the J end by 12 bases, with 19 bases between. CDR3 DNA: TGTGCCAGCGGGCCCGACCACGGGGGGGAACTGTTTTTT. Translated, it gives CASGPDHGGELFF.